This TCR beta chain stems from a study of OX40 agonist ivuxolimab in advanced cancers. The wider study: A diagnosis of hepatocellular carcinoma, melanoma, renal cell or head and neck cancer was present in dose-escalation patients. General study findings and limits: The 0.1-3.0 mg/kg partial responders had among the lowest clonal expansion. Averaging showed that CD8+ T cells had more expanded clones than CD4+ did.

Worth noting for this clone: Its antigen is not identified.

Data came from immunoSEQ multiplex PCR; TCRdb stores just in-frame clones and leaves some out. The sample records 65,000 to 80,000 clones, about 88% being singletons. Trimming cost V 6 bases and J 3 bases; bases outside gene matches: 4. Germline V lookup: CDR1 LNHDA, CDR2 SQIVND (reference sequence). This CDR3 has 13 amino acids. Blood specimens came from baseline, cycle 4 day 1, and cycle 7 day 1. This receptor was obtained from an adult with an advanced solid tumor such as melanoma, head and neck, liver or kidney cancer. Material: CD4+ or CD8+ T cells sorted from blood, obtained in a trial of the OX40 agonist ivuxolimab. The chain couples TRBV19 to TRBJ1-1, with 7 bases lining up with TRBD1. CDR3 in DNA: TGTGCCAGTAGAACAGACAGGGACACTGAAGCTTTCTTT. Residues: CASRTDRDTEAFF.